One T cell receptor beta chain is described in this entry. The antigen is undetermined. The record originates from a study of vaccination and CD4 T cells after COVID-19. Overall study context: Sampling that followed vaccination took place a median about 75 days after dose two, within a range of 14 to 241. Whole-study results and caveats: There was no significant change from approximately 21 to 38 median reactive clonotypes.

Cultured CD4+ T-cell DNA underwent Oncomine TCR Beta short-read sequencing. Each CDR3 protein is one row after TCRdb ran MiXCR on the PCR reads. The sample lists roughly 16,000 distinct CDR3 sequences, around 79% occurring once. As for treatment: roughly 10-day PBMC culture with coronavirus spike peptide pools or control peptides (ViraFEST assay). Per-well cultures of 1.5 million to 2 million PBMCs received 8 to 10 IU/ml IL-2 and approximately 10 ug/ml peptide pools. Days 3 and 7 saw half the medium swapped for fresh IL-2 medium. CDR1 and CDR2 (germline): GTSNPN, SVGIG (reference sequence). This CDR3 has 14 residues. The ends lost 5 bases at V and 6 bases at J; junction bases unmatched: 12.

Specimen: CD4+ T cells from blood, cultured in vitro, collected after SARS-CoV-2 vaccination. This sequence joins TRBV30 and TRBJ1-2, with 7 nucleotides matching TRBD1. This clonotype originated in a human donor who received a COVID-19 vaccine. Here the CDR3 reads CAWDLIQGLHGYTF. The CDR3 DNA sequence: TGTGCCTGGGATCTCATACAGGGGTTGCATGGCTACACCTTC.